The entry below gives a single T cell receptor beta chain sequence along with its context. Use of 60 Vbeta and 13 Jbeta primers characterized the PCR. Sequencing used immunoSEQ multiplex PCR; TCRdb keeps in-frame clones, though not all of them. The table includes 220,000 or so clones, 60% to 80% detected once. The record originates from a study of cytomegalovirus exposure and HLA in healthy donors. Looked up from germline, CDR1 is KGHSH and CDR2 is LQKENI. The CDR3 has 14 residues. The receptor was derived from a male donor in good health and CMV-seronegative. The source material was PBMCs. The V and J genes are TRBV18 and TRBJ2-5; D gene ambiguous. The DNA end is more similar to TRBJ2-7, so the J call may be wrong. Here the CDR3 DNA reads TGTGCCAGCTCACCATTCTTCGGAGCCTACGAGCAGTACTTC. As protein: CASSPFFGAYEQYF.